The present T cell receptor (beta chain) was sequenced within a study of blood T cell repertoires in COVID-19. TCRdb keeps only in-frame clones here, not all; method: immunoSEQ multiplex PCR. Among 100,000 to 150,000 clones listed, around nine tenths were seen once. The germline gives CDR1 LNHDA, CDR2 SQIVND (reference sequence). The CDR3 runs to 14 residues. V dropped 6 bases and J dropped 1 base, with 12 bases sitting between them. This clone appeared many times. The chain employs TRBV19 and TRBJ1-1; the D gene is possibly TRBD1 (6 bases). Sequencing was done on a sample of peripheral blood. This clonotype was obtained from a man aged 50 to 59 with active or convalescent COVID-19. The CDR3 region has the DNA TGTGCCAGTAGGCCCCAACAGGGGAACACTGAAGCTTTCTTT. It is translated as CASRPQQGNTEAFF.